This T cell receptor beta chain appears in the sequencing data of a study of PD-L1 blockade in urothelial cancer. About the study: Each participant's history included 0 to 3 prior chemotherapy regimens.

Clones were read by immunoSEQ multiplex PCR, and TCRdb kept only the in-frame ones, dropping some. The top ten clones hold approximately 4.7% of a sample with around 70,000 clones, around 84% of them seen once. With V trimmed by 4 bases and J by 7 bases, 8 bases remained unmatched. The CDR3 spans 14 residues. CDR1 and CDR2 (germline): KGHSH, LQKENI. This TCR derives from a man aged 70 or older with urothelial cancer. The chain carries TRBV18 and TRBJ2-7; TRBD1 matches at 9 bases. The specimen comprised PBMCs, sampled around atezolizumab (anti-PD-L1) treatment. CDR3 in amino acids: CASSLTDRGGEQYF. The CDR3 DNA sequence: TGTGCCAGCTCACTTACGGACAGGGGCGGGGAGCAGTACTTC. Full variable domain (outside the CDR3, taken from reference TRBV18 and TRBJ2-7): NAGVMQNPRHLVRRRGQEARLRCSPMKGHSHVYWYRQLPEEGLKFMVYLQKENIIDESGMPKERFSAEFPKEGPSILRIQQVVRGDSAAYFCASSLTDRGGEQYFGPGTRLTVT.